Presented here are 12 T cell receptor beta chains from one specimen sequenced in a study of sequential checkpoint blockade in melanoma. TCRdb's table, derived via immunoSEQ multiplex PCR, lists solely in-frame clones and lacks some. This sample has 6,000 to 9,000 clones, with about 28% found just once. Documented treatment: randomized to nivolumab then ipilimumab (arm A) or the reverse (arm B). The sample was tumor tissue (inferred from file names), taken from a patient given nivolumab and ipilimumab in sequence. The receptors come from a human donor with melanoma.

CDR3 in amino acids: CSVRPFTGSWGENTEAFF. Written as DNA, the CDR3 is TGCAGCGTCCGGCCCTTCACAGGGTCCTGGGGTGAGAACACTGAAGCTTTCTTT. The rearrangement uses TRBV29-1 and TRBJ1-1, with D maybe TRBD1 (6 bases). The CDR3 runs 18 residues. The V gene lost 6 bases and the J gene lost 1 base, with 27 bases spanning the gap. Germline V gene data show CDR1 as SQVTM and CDR2 as ANQGSEA. Full variable domain (outside the CDR3, taken from reference TRBV29-1 and TRBJ1-1): SAVISQKPSRDICQRGTSLTIQCQVDSQVTMMFWYRQQPGQSLTLIATANQGSEATYESGFVIDKFPISRPNLTFSTLTVSNMSPEDSSIYLCSVRPFTGSWGENTEAFFGQGTRLTVV.

The V gene is TRBV7-6, the J gene TRBJ2-3; TRBD2 is a possible D gene (6 bases). This CDR3 region has 16 residues. The V end lost 5 bases, the J end lost 4 bases, and 19 bases lay between the germline ends. CDR1 and CDR2 from the germline V gene are SGHVS and FNYEAQ. CDR3: CASSPTWGVVADTQYF. The CDR3 nucleotides read TGTGCCAGCAGCCCTACTTGGGGGGTCGTCGCAGATACGCAGTATTTT.

This clone was observed a handful of times. J is TRBJ2-1 and V is TRBV30, with TRBD1 as a possible D gene (6 bases). CDR3 length equals 16 residues. Germline CDR1 is GTSNPN and CDR2 is SVGIG (reference sequence). The V end lost 1 base, the J end lost 1 base, and 14 bases lay between the germline ends. This CDR3 reads CAWSETSGASYNEQFF. In DNA form, the CDR3 reads TGTGCCTGGAGTGAAACATCAGGGGCTTCCTACAATGAGCAGTTCTTC.

This clone was seen repeatedly, ten times or more. The gene calls are TRBV11-3 and TRBJ2-7; no firm D call. V was pared by 1 base and J by 2 bases, with 18 bases between. Germline CDR1 SGHNT, CDR2 YENEEA. This CDR3 is 17 amino acids long. The CDR3 DNA is TGTGCCAGCAGCTTAGGTGAGGTGGTCGGCGGAACCTACGAGCAGTACTTC. Translation: CASSLGEVVGGTYEQYF. Combining the CDR3 with reference TRBV11-3 and TRBJ2-7 gives the whole variable domain EAGVVQSPRYKIIEKKQPVAFWCNPISGHNTLYWYLQNLGQGPELLIRYENEEAVDDSQLPKDRFSAERLKGVDSTLKIQPAELGDSAVYLCASSLGEVVGGTYEQYFGPGTRLTVT.

The chain is built from TRBV29-1 and TRBJ2-1, with 8 bases fitting TRBD2. V was pared by 2 bases and J by 5 bases, with 8 bases of the junction left unmatched. In germline, CDR1 is SQVTM, CDR2 ANQGSEA. The CDR3 length is 15 residues. The CDR3 reads CSVEWGGGPDNEQFF. CDR3 sequence (DNA): TGCAGCGTTGAATGGGGCGGGGGGCCCGACAATGAGCAGTTCTTC.

This clone was found a few times. This sequence joins TRBV19 and TRBJ1-5, with a weak D call TRBD1 (6 bases). V was trimmed by 0 bases and J by 8 bases, leaving 8 bases between them. Germline V gives CDR1 LNHDA, CDR2 SQIVND (reference sequence). There are 13 residues in the CDR3. CDR3 sequence (DNA): TGTGCCAGTAGTATAGACAGGGGTAAGCCCCAGCATTTT. Encoded protein: CASSIDRGKPQHF.

The chain carries TRBV19 and TRBJ2-3; no clear D gene. Germline V gene sequence: CDR1 LNHDA, CDR2 SQIVND (reference sequence). Trimming shortened V by 3 bases and J by 2 bases, and 3 bases separated the two germline ends. This CDR3 region has 12 residues. In nucleotides, the CDR3 is TGTGCCAGTAGTATGTTCACAGATACGCAGTATTTT. Amino acid sequence: CASSMFTDTQYF.

This clone showed up just a few times. V usage is TRBV19 and J usage is TRBJ1-1; 9 nucleotides agree with TRBD1. Germline CDR1 LNHDA, CDR2 SQIVND (reference sequence). CDR3 length equals 14 residues. Trimming cost V 4 bases and J 7 bases; bases outside gene matches: 7. The chain's CDR3 is CASSTRTGGGEAFF. The CDR3 DNA follows: TGTGCCAGTAGTACCCGAACAGGGGGCGGTGAAGCTTTCTTT.

The chain is built from TRBV11-3 and TRBJ2-7; TRBD1 agrees at 8 bases. The CDR3 length is 14 residues. The trim removed 2 bases at V and 4 bases at J, leaving 4 bases unmatched. From germline, CDR1 is SGHNT and CDR2 YENEEA. The CDR3 DNA reads TGTGCCAGCAGCTTATTTAACAGGGGGTACGAGCAGTACTTC. Amino acids: CASSLFNRGYEQYF.

This clone has more than one count but fewer than ten. The gene calls are TRBV5-3 and TRBJ2-5; 9 bases line up with TRBD2. Being an ORF, TRBV5-3 has a function that is uncertain. Trimming at V came to 0 bases and at J to 2 bases, leaving 11 bases not matched to a gene. The CDR3 extends over 18 amino acids. The CDR3 sequence is CARSLVWSRGRGQETQYF. The CDR3 DNA follows: TGTGCCAGAAGCTTGGTCTGGTCTCGCGGGAGGGGGCAAGAGACCCAGTACTTC.

This clone showed up just once. V gene TRBV19 combines with J gene TRBJ2-5; 9 positions match TRBD1. CDR3 length: 15 amino acids. CDR1 is LNHDA, CDR2 SQIVND, per germline (reference sequence). V was pared by 1 base and J by 4 bases, with 4 bases of the junction left unmatched. The CDR3 DNA sequence: TGTGCCAGTAGTATAGCCAACAGGGGGCGAGAGACCCAGTACTTC. As protein: CASSIANRGRETQYF.

The DNA of the CDR3 is TGTGCCAGCAGCTTGCCTACTAGCGGGAGTCTCGACGAGCAGTACTTC. Protein: CASSLPTSGSLDEQYF. The V gene is TRBV11-3, the J gene TRBJ2-7, with 11 bases matching TRBD2. This CDR3 spans 16 amino acids. V dropped 3 bases and J dropped 5; count of bases not matched to a gene: 9. Per the germline V gene, CDR1 is SGHNT and CDR2 is YENEEA. Drawing the rest from reference TRBV11-3 and TRBJ2-7, the complete variable domain is EAGVVQSPRYKIIEKKQPVAFWCNPISGHNTLYWYLQNLGQGPELLIRYENEEAVDDSQLPKDRFSAERLKGVDSTLKIQPAELGDSAVYLCASSLPTSGSLDEQYFGPGTRLTVT.